Detailed here is one TCR beta chain. It was with random hexamers that roughly 0.5 to 1 ug RNA was reverse transcribed. The amplification used immunoSEQ multiplex PCR on TCR beta CDR3; it spanned 54 Vbeta and 13 Jbeta. TCRdb reanalysed the immunoSEQ multiplex PCR reads using MiXCR and keeps one entry per CDR3 protein. This sample has approximately 220,000 distinct CDR3 sequences, with approximately 95% found just once. The sample belongs to a study of CD8 T cells in Susac syndrome. Purification of the CD8+ and CD4+ T cells relied on negative isolation, and TEMRA cells underwent FACS enrichment. V gave up 6 bases and J gave up 1 base, with 9 bases separating them. CDR1 and CDR2 from the germline V gene are DFQATT and SNEGSKA (reference sequence). CDR3 length equals 12 residues.

Sequencing used CD4+ T cells from PBMCs. The sequence came from a human donor with multiple sclerosis. The chain carries TRBV20-1 and TRBJ1-1; D might be TRBD1 (6 bases). The CDR3 sequence is CSANRANTEAFF. In nucleotides, the CDR3 is TGCAGTGCGAACAGGGCGAACACTGAAGCTTTCTTT.